This T cell receptor (beta chain) was observed in a study of blood T cells in healthy people across ages. The authors ran a second PCR of 7 to 11 cycles using a sample-barcoded 5' primer and a J-beta primer mix. TCRdb independently ran MiXCR on the 5' RACE reads; one entry per CDR3 protein. The sample includes fewer than 2 million distinct CDR3 sequences, approximately 39% of them seen just once. The study drew donors from healthy Caucasian individuals in Russia aged about 6 to 100. The CDR3 length is 14 residues. Looked up from germline, CDR1 is MNHNS and CDR2 is SASEGT. V lost 2 bases and J lost 3, with 10 bases in between. The study, taken as a whole, reports: When one million T cells were used, diversity estimates were thought to be underestimates. It was the long-lived donors that had more naive CD4+ cells and higher diversity than aged donors. A roughly linear fall in TCR beta diversity per million T cells was seen with increasing age.

Points on this clonotype: Its antigen is not known.

The rearrangement joins TRBV6-1 to TRBJ1-1; no clear D gene. Sequenced: blood. The receptor was isolated from a human donor in good health. CDR3 DNA: TGTGCCAGCAGTGAACTTGGGTCCCACACTGAAGCTTTCTTT. Translating gives CASSELGSHTEAFF.